This T cell receptor beta chain was retrieved from a study of blood T cell repertoires in COVID-19. The overall study: T cells, B-cell-depleted T cells, or PBMCs provided the cDNA or gDNA that served as material.

Participants had their cohort set by participant-reported clinical history. Resolution of symptoms, clearance, or two negative PCRs was present in recovered Cohort 3 donors. Method: immunoSEQ multiplex PCR; TCRdb's copy keeps in-frame clones and lacks some. Among roughly 150,000 clones listed, approximately 80% were seen once. The CDR3 runs to 13 residues. V was pared by 0 bases and J by 7 bases, with 10 bases between. CDR1 SGHRS and CDR2 YFSETQ come from the germline V gene. The V and J genes are TRBV5-1 and TRBJ2-5; D unclear. Material: PBMCs or T cells enriched from blood (not recorded which). This clonotype originated in a man aged 35 to 55 who had recovered from COVID-19. The CDR3 sequence is CASSLDGSGTQYF. CDR3 nucleotides: TGCGCCAGCAGCTTGGACGGGTCGGGGACCCAGTACTTC.